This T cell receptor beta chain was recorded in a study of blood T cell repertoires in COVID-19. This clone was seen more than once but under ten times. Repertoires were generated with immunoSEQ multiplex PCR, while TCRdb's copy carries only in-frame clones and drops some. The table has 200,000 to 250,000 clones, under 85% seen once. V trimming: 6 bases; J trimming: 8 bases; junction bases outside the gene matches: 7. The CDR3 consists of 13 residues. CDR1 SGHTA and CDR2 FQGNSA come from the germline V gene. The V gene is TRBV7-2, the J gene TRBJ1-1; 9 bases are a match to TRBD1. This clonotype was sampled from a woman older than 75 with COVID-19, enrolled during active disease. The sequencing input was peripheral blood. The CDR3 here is CASRPGQGLEAFF. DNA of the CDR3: TGTGCCAGCAGGCCGGGACAGGGTCTCGAAGCTTTCTTT.